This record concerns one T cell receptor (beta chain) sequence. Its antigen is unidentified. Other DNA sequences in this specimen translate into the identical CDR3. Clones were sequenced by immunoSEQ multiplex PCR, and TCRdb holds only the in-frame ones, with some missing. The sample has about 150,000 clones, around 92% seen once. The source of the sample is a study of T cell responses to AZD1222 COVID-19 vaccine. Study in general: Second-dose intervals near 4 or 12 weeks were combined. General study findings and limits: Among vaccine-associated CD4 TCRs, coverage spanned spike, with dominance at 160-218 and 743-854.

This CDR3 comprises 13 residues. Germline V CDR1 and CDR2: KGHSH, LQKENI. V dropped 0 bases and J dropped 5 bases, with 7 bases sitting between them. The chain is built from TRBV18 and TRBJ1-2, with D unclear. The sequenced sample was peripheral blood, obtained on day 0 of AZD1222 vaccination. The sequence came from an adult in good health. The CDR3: CASSPPGGYGYTF. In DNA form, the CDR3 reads TGTGCCAGCTCACCACCGGGCGGTTATGGCTACACCTTC.